This paragraph covers one T cell receptor (beta chain) sequence. The data were taken from a study of CD8 T cells in Susac syndrome. Turning to the study itself: Patients with Susac syndrome, at blood draw, were therapy-naive, on corticosteroids, or on intravenous immunoglobulin alone.

Random hexamers were used to reverse transcribe the RNA input (about 0.5 to 1 ug). The method of amplification for TCR beta CDR3 was immunoSEQ multiplex PCR, covering 54 Vbeta and 13 Jbeta. Each CDR3 protein gets one entry after TCRdb re-called the immunoSEQ multiplex PCR reads with MiXCR. This table holds around 150,000 distinct CDR3 sequences, approximately 95% found once. CD8+ and CD4+ T cells taken from blood had their TCR beta sequenced. The CDR3 has 14 residues. V trimming: 3 bases; J trimming: 15 bases; junction bases outside the gene matches: 10. CDR1 is SGHRS and CDR2 is YFSETQ in the germline V gene.

The material sequenced was CD4+ T cells from PBMCs. The chain joins TRBV5-1 to TRBJ2-1; 12 bases fit TRBD2. The source of this sequence is a human donor with Susac syndrome. The CDR3 coding sequence is TGCGCCAGCAGCTGGGAGGGGACTAGCGGGCGGCGGTTCTTC. Translated, it gives CASSWEGTSGRRFF.